This T cell receptor (beta chain) emerged from a study of T-cell memory formation after mild COVID-19. Whole-study context: TCR clusters mostly belonged to single donors.

Barcoded TCR alpha and TCR beta cDNA libraries with UMIs came from 5'RACE using constant-segment primers. MiXCR, applied by TCRdb to the 5' RACE reads, yields one record per CDR3 protein. The sample has fewer than 600,000 distinct CDR3 sequences, 20% to 25% seen once; the top ten hold 7.5% to 9.5%. Germline CDR1 is MNHEY and CDR2 is SVGEGT. With V trimmed by 7 bases and J by 4 bases, 13 bases remained unmatched. The CDR3 is 15 amino acids. General study findings and limits: Clones contracting across day 15 to 85 had a balanced CD4/CD8 profile; later expanding clones leaned CD4+. The study detected some responding clones in pre-infection memory, suggesting cross-reactive memory joined.

Note on this clonotype: The antigen is unknown.

This receptor was taken from an adult woman who had mild COVID-19 (a few samples of this study predate the infection). Cell type and time point are not known. The sample consisted of PBMCs or a T cell subset sorted from them (not recorded which). The chain employs TRBV6-2 or TRBV6-3 and TRBJ2-7; 7 nucleotides match TRBD1. The CDR3 DNA reads TGTGCCAGCACCATAAACAGGGGATCTGGATACGAGCAGTACTTC. Translated, it gives CASTINRGSGYEQYF.